A single sample is the source of the 8 T cell receptor beta chains below, sequenced in a study of control samples from healthy donors and cancer patients. Only in-frame clones appear in the TCRdb table, and some are missing; sequencing was by immunoSEQ multiplex PCR. The repertoire includes about 54,000 clones, 95% to 96% of them detected once, and about 2% sits in the top ten. The sequencing input was blood. These receptors were obtained from a woman aged 25 to 39 in good health.

This sequence joins TRBV2 and TRBJ2-1; the D is unclear. The CDR3 spans 13 residues. V was clipped by 3 bases and J by 0 bases, with 3 bases between them. The germline V gene encodes CDR1 SNHLY and CDR2 FYNNEI. The CDR3 sequence: CASSESSYNEQFF. The CDR3 DNA follows: TGTGCCAGCAGTGAGTCCTCCTACAATGAGCAGTTCTTC.

This sequence joins TRBV2 and TRBJ1-1, with D unclear. V lost 7 bases, J lost 2 bases, and 8 bases lay in between. This CDR3 has 12 amino acids. The germline CDR1 and CDR2 sequences are SNHLY and FYNNEI. The CDR3 coding sequence is TGTGCCAGCATAGTTGTAAACACTGAAGCTTTCTTT. It encodes CASIVVNTEAFF.

This clone was counted a single time. The chain recombines TRBV11-2 with TRBJ2-7, with TRBD2 matching over 9 bases. Germline CDR1 and CDR2: SGHAT and FQNNGV. The CDR3 runs 16 residues. After removal of 4 bases from V and 2 bases from J, the junction contained 9 bases not matched to a gene. The CDR3 loop reads CASSSASGRPAYEQYF. DNA for the CDR3: TGTGCCAGCAGCTCAGCCAGCGGGAGGCCCGCCTACGAGCAGTACTTC.

The rearrangement joins TRBV14 to TRBJ2-5; D ambiguous. In germline, CDR1 is SGHDN, CDR2 FVKESK. The germline V and J ends were trimmed by 0 bases and 5 bases, with 13 bases remaining between them. The length of the CDR3 is 15 residues. CDR3 loop: CASSQERQPRETQYF. The CDR3 DNA reads TGTGCCAGCAGCCAAGAACGTCAGCCTCGGGAGACCCAGTACTTC.

The J gene is TRBJ1-6, the V gene TRBV7-2; D unclear. The V end was cut by 5 bases, the J end by 10 bases, with 12 bases between. The length of the CDR3 is 13 residues. CDR1 SGHTA and CDR2 FQGNSA come from the germline V gene. CDR3 loop: CASSGDYGSPLHF. Here the CDR3 DNA reads TGTGCCAGCAGCGGCGACTATGGGTCACCCCTCCACTTT.

This chain joins TRBV3-1 (or the pseudogene TRBV3-2) and TRBJ2-1; D unclear. The CDR3 extends over 14 amino acids. From germline, CDR1 is LGHDT and CDR2 YNNKEL (reference sequence). Trimming stripped 4 bases from V and 2 bases from J, with 9 bases between. The CDR3 sequence is CASSRRTPYNEQFF. The CDR3 DNA sequence: TGTGCCAGCAGCCGCCGGACCCCCTACAATGAGCAGTTCTTC.

J is TRBJ1-5 and V is TRBV7-9; a possible D gene is TRBD1 (6 bases). Germline CDR1 reads SEHNR; CDR2 reads FQNEAQ (reference sequence). This CDR3 is 15 amino acids long. V gave up 0 bases and J gave up 3 bases, with 9 bases separating them. CDR3 DNA: TGTGCCAGCAGCTTAGCGGGGGCTGACAATCAGCCCCAGCATTTT. This encodes CASSLAGADNQPQHF.

The rearrangement links TRBV28 to TRBJ1-2; possibly TRBD1 for D (6 bases). Trimming stripped 6 bases from V and 2 bases from J, with 16 bases between. CDR1 and CDR2 from the germline V gene are MDHEN and SYDVKM. There are 15 residues in the CDR3. The CDR3: CASSFDLTGNYGYTF. The CDR3 bases are TGTGCCAGCAGCTTTGACCTTACAGGGAACTATGGCTACACCTTC.